The rows below give T cell receptor beta chains drawn from one sample of a study of T cell responses to AZD1222 COVID-19 vaccine. Data came from immunoSEQ multiplex PCR; TCRdb stores just in-frame clones and leaves some out. Of 100,000 or so clones listed, about nine tenths are singletons. The sample consisted of peripheral blood, taken on day 0 of AZD1222 vaccination. All receptors come from an adult in good health. Each CDR3 is given with its conserved first and last residue. The D gene is left open where the match is weak. Only some rows state a clone size, as once, few, many or a class for expanded clones.

14	.	.	TRBV30	TRBJ2-2	TGTGCCTGGAGTGCAGGGTGGAACACCGGGGAGCTGTTTTTT	CAWSAGWNTGELFF
14	.	.	TRBV29-1	TRBJ2-1	TGCAGCGTTGATGGGTCTAGCGTGTACAATGAGCAGTTCTTC	CSVDGSSVYNEQFF
14	TRBD1	.	TRBV18	TRBJ2-7	TGTGCCAGCTCCCCGACAGGGTCCTCCTACGAGCAGTACTTC	CASSPTGSSYEQYF
14	.	.	TRBV28	TRBJ2-5	TGTGCCAGCAGTCCAACAGGGACCAAGAGAACCCAGTACTTC	CASSPTGTKRTQYF
16	.	.	TRBV27	TRBJ2-1	TGTGCCAGCAGTCCTTCGGCGGACCACACCTACAATGAGCAGTTCTTC	CASSPSADHTYNEQFF
15	TRBD1	.	TRBV18	TRBJ2-1	TGTGCCAGCTCACTCCGGGACAGGGTAGTAAATGAGCAGTTCTTC	CASSLRDRVVNEQFF
14	TRBD2	once	TRBV28	TRBJ2-7	TGTGCCAGCAGTCAAAGACTAGCCACCTACGAGCAGTACTTC	CASSQRLATYEQYF
14	.	.	TRBV5-1	TRBJ1-1	TGCGCCAGCAGCCAACAGGCCCCGGGGACTGAAGCTTTCTTT	CASSQQAPGTEAFF
14	.	.	TRBV5-4	TRBJ2-7	TGTGCCAGCAGCTTGTACGGTAGCAGCTACGAGCAGTACTTC	CASSLYGSSYEQYF
14	.	.	TRBV5-1	TRBJ2-7	TGCGCCAGCAGGATGGCCCCGGGAGTGGATGAGCAGTACTTC	CASRMAPGVDEQYF
15	TRBD2	.	TRBV18	TRBJ2-7	TGTGCCAGCTCACCCTCTAGCGGGGGGGACTACGAGCAGTACTTC	CASSPSSGGDYEQYF
12	TRBD1	.	TRBV28	TRBJ1-4	TGTGCCAGCAGTCTCTATAGACAGGGGGTGTTTTTT	CASSLYRQGVFF
17	.	.	TRBV15	TRBJ2-1	TGTGCCACCAGCAGAGATCAAGACACGAGCTCCTACAATGAGCAGTTCTTC	CATSRDQDTSSYNEQFF
15	.	.	TRBV27	TRBJ1-6	TGTGCCAGCAGTCCTTACCCGGACGGAACTTCACCCCTCCACTTT	CASSPYPDGTSPLHF
17	TRBD2	.	TRBV27	TRBJ2-7	TGTGCCAGTACGACCTCCGGGACTAGCGGTAGCTCCTACGAGCAGTACTTC	CASTTSGTSGSSYEQYF
17	.	.	TRBV5-8	TRBJ1-1	TGTGCCAGCAGCTTTGGGTGGTCCGGCCTTTTGAACACTGAAGCTTTCTTT	CASSFGWSGLLNTEAFF
16	TRBD2	once	TRBV2	TRBJ2-7	TGTGCCAGCAGTGACGTAGCGGGAGATCCCTCCTACGAGCAGTACTTC	CASSDVAGDPSYEQYF
17	TRBD1	.	TRBV3-1/TRBV3-2	TRBJ1-2	TGTGCCAGCAGCCGATGGACAGGGGGCGAGTTGGGGCGGGGCTACACCTTC	CASSRWTGGELGRGYTF
13	.	.	TRBV19	TRBJ2-3	TGTGCCAGTAACCGGGACCGCACAGATACGCAGTATTTT	CASNRDRTDTQYF
13	.	.	TRBV28	TRBJ2-3	TGTGCCAGCACGAATGGGATTTCAGATACGCAGTATTTT	CASTNGISDTQYF
15	.	.	TRBV5-1	TRBJ1-2	TGCGCCAGCAGCTTGAACGGGATCCCGGGGGATGGCTACACCTTC	CASSLNGIPGDGYTF
15	TRBD2	.	TRBV28	TRBJ2-2	TGTGCCAGCAGTTTTTCAGCGGGATTTACCGGGGAGCTGTTTTTT	CASSFSAGFTGELFF
16	TRBD1	.	TRBV30	TRBJ1-2	TGTGCCTGGAACAAGCAGGGGGCGATGGCTAACTATGGCTACACCTTC	CAWNKQGAMANYGYTF
17	.	.	TRBV7-8	TRBJ2-6	TGTGCCAGCAGCCCACTCCCGGCAGTCTCTGGGGCCAACGTCCTGACTTTC	CASSPLPAVSGANVLTF
14	TRBD2	.	TRBV6-6	TRBJ2-7	TGTGCCAGCAGTCCTAGCGGGAGAAGGAGCGAGCAGTACTTC	CASSPSGRRSEQYF
16	.	.	TRBV19	TRBJ1-3	TGTGCCAGTAGTCCCCACGGCCGGGACTTTCGAAACACCATATATTTT	CASSPHGRDFRNTIYF
16	.	.	TRBV21-1	TRBJ2-7	TGTGCCAGCAGCGCAATACGGGACTCTACAACCTACGAGCAGTACTTC	CASSAIRDSTTYEQYF
16	.	.	TRBV18	TRBJ1-3	TGTGCCAGCTCACCATCGGAGATTTTGTCTGGAAACACCATATATTTT	CASSPSEILSGNTIYF
15	.	.	TRBV5-1	TRBJ2-6	TGCGCCAGCAGCTTGGCAGTCTCTGGGGCCAACGTCCTGACTTTC	CASSLAVSGANVLTF
12	.	.	TRBV30	TRBJ2-1	TGTGCCTGGAACCTAGGCCAGAATGAGCAGTTCTTC	CAWNLGQNEQFF
15	TRBD2	.	TRBV27	TRBJ2-2	TGTGCCAGCAGTTTTGGGGGGGTTTCAGTCGGGGAGCTGTTTTTT	CASSFGGVSVGELFF
12	.	.	TRBV12-5	TRBJ2-1	TGTGCTAGTGGTTTACACGGTGCTGAGCAGTTCTTC	CASGLHGAEQFF
15	.	.	TRBV29-1	TRBJ2-5	TGCAGCGTCGAGGGAGGTAGGATGGAGGGAGAGACCCAGTACTTC	CSVEGGRMEGETQYF
16	.	few	TRBV9	TRBJ2-6	TGTGCCAGCAGCATCCCCCCCGTCTCTGGGGCCAACGTCCTGACTTTC	CASSIPPVSGANVLTF
18	TRBD2	.	TRBV7-6	TRBJ2-1	TGTGCCAGCAGCTTACGGGCCCTTAGCGGGAATGGGCCTAATGAGCAGTTCTTC	CASSLRALSGNGPNEQFF
17	TRBD2	.	TRBV7-9	TRBJ2-1	TGTGCCAGCAGCCCGTCATTAAGAAGCGGGATATACAATGAGCAGTTCTTC	CASSPSLRSGIYNEQFF
16	.	.	TRBV7-8	TRBJ2-1	TGTGCCAGCAGCTCCTCTCGGGGGGCGCCGAGACAAAGGGGGTTCTTC	CASSSSRGAPRQRGFF
15	TRBD1	.	TRBV2	TRBJ1-5	TGTGCCAGCTCCCGGGAAGGGGGCGGCAATCAGCCCCAGCATTTT	CASSREGGGNQPQHF
14	TRBD2	.	TRBV7-9	TRBJ2-1	TGTGCCAGCAGCCCTGCGGGAGGGCCGGGTGAGCAGTTCTTC	CASSPAGGPGEQFF
13	.	.	TRBV12-3/TRBV12-4	TRBJ1-6	TGTGCCAGCAGCCCCCTTATAAATTCACCCCTCCACTTT	CASSPLINSPLHF
13	.	.	TRBV19	TRBJ1-1	TGTGCCAGTAGTATACAAGGGAACACTGAAGCTTTCTTT	CASSIQGNTEAFF
16	.	.	TRBV5-6	TRBJ2-1	TGTGCCAGCAGCCCTAGGGGGAGGAACTCCTACAATGAGCAGTTCTTC	CASSPRGRNSYNEQFF
15	.	.	TRBV18	TRBJ2-5	TGTGCCAGCTCACCACCGACGAGGGCCGAAGAGACCCAGTACTTC	CASSPPTRAEETQYF
16	.	.	TRBV5-1	TRBJ1-1	TGCGCCAGCAGCTTGACTATCGGGGCTTCGAACACTGAAGCTTTCTTT	CASSLTIGASNTEAFF
12	.	.	TRBV24-1	TRBJ1-3	TGTGCCACCAGGGGCTCTGGAAACACCATATATTTT	CATRGSGNTIYF
12	.	.	TRBV2	TRBJ1-5	TGTGCCAGCAGCCTCCCCCCTCAGCCCCAGCATTTT	CASSLPPQPQHF